This T cell receptor (beta chain) is from a study of early T cells in non-severe SARS-CoV-2 infection (dated by TCRdb to the early 2020s). Context from the whole study: Bulk RNA from unsorted whole blood was used for TCR sequencing, so alpha and beta chains could not be paired. Study-level results and caveats: Matching against VDJdb was skewed toward anti-spike CD8 responses, likely underestimated virus-specific expansions, and missed private and CD4 specificities.

The study was a case-control design nested within a healthcare worker cohort in London, UK, with weekly nasopharyngeal swab PCR tests and blood sampling. Between 23 and 31 March 2020, the week of the UK lockdown, healthcare workers were enrolled and then followed up weekly for as long as 16 weeks. Receptor libraries were prepared by 5' RACE. The data were produced on a NextSeq 500. To correct for sequencing error and PCR bias, the TCR library protocol tagged individual cDNA molecules with unique molecular identifiers. Both TCR alpha and beta chains were sequenced, and tight co-correlation was observed between alpha and beta sequence abundances in each sample. In the original analysis: Decombinator V4 was used to annotate the V gene, J gene and CDR3 of the TCR sequences. TCRs were defined as expanded if a significant change between any two time points was detected under a Poisson model with p below 0.0001. TCR abundances were normalised to the total number of TCRs sequenced in each sample and reported as counts per million. MAIT TCRs were defined by TRAV1-2 paired with TRAJ12, TRAJ20 or TRAJ33, and iNKT TCRs by TRAV10 paired with TRAJ18. VDJdb, accessed on 1 November 2021, was searched for TCRs annotated for CMV, EBV and SARS-CoV-2, and TCRs annotated for more than one antigen were excluded. TCRdb reprocessed the public reads (quality trimming at Q25 with fastp, clone calling with MiXCR) and kept in-frame beta chains. One record per CDR3 amino acid sequence lists the most common genes and DNA. The V and J calls were not made by the authors but by TCRdb's processing. This sample has tens of thousands of distinct CDR3 sequences in its table, and approximately 12% of those were observed once. Roughly 4.6% of the sample belongs to the ten largest clones.

The table lists this clonotype with many counts. Its antigen target is currently unknown. Base qualities were left out, and no much larger clone turns up one base away. Measured from the cysteine to the phenylalanine, the CDR3 is 13 residues long. Only the CDR3 DNA is retained, 39 bases long and in frame from the first base. Germline trimming amounts to 5 bases on V and 6 bases on J, with 7 as the count of junction bases outside the gene matches. CDR1 and CDR2 are drawn from the germline V gene (reference sequence): DFQATT, SNEGSKA. Sequenced input: whole blood. The rearranged segments are TRBV20-1 and TRBJ1-2, with TRBD1 matching 9 junction bases. The sequence was collected from an adult who was a healthcare worker with PCR-confirmed SARS-CoV-2 infection or an uninfected control (not recorded which). The CDR3 loop reads CSAHRDRDDGYTF. The nucleotide sequence reads TGCAGTGCTCACCGGGACAGGGATGATGGCTACACCTTC.